The 19 T cell receptor beta chains below were found in one sample sequenced in a study of T cell responses to AZD1222 COVID-19 vaccine. Generated by immunoSEQ multiplex PCR, the TCRdb table keeps only in-frame clones and is missing some. The sample includes 100,000 to 150,000 clones, 85% to 90% seen only once; the top ten take approximately 20%. The material was peripheral blood, obtained on day 0 of AZD1222 vaccination. The origin of the receptors is an adult in good health.

The chain combines TRBV9 with TRBJ1-2, with D unclear. The CDR3 is 11 amino acids. In germline, CDR1 is SGDLS, CDR2 YYNGEE. Trimming took off 3 bases at V and 5 bases at J, with 5 bases between the two ends. CDR3: CASSAGYGYTF. In DNA form, the CDR3 reads TGTGCCAGCAGCGCAGGATATGGCTACACCTTC.

The CDR3 is CASSQRGRQPQHF. CDR3 DNA: TGTGCCAGCAGCCAGCGGGGGAGGCAGCCCCAGCATTTT. The V call is TRBV4-2, the J call TRBJ1-5; perhaps TRBD1 as D (5 bases). CDR1 is LGHNA and CDR2 is YNFKEQ in the germline V gene. The V end lost 3 bases, the J end lost 7 bases, and 10 bases lay between the germline ends. CDR3 length equals 13 residues.

The chain couples TRBV19 to TRBJ2-7; D may be TRBD2 (5 bases). V was shortened by 0 bases and J by 2 bases, with 8 bases between the two germline ends. In germline, CDR1 is LNHDA, CDR2 SQIVND (reference sequence). The CDR3 spans 14 residues. The CDR3 region is CASSIEAVTYEQYF. Here the CDR3 DNA reads TGTGCCAGTAGTATAGAAGCGGTTACCTACGAGCAGTACTTC.

The chain recombines TRBV19 with TRBJ1-6, with TRBD1 as a possible D gene (6 bases). The CDR3 extends over 16 amino acids. CDR1 and CDR2 from the germline V gene are LNHDA and SQIVND (reference sequence). The V end was cut by 8 bases, the J end by 3 bases, with 17 bases between. CDR3 bases: TGTGCCAGTTTAGAAGGACAGTCGGACTATAATTCACCCCTCCACTTT. Translated, it gives CASLEGQSDYNSPLHF.

Of note for this clone: In the same sample, other DNA sequences code for this CDR3. The V gene is TRBV29-1, the J gene TRBJ1-1, with D maybe TRBD1 (5 bases). Germline CDR1 SQVTM, CDR2 ANQGSEA. The CDR3 loop spans 11 amino acids. Trimming cost V 6 bases and J 1 base, with 6 bases left between them. The CDR3 region has the DNA TGCAGCGTGGGGGAGAACACTGAAGCTTTCTTT. Translation: CSVGENTEAFF.

This chain uses TRBV30 with TRBJ1-5, with 8 positions matching TRBD1. This CDR3 has 13 residues. Germline values: CDR1 GTSNPN, CDR2 SVGIG (reference sequence). The J segment lost 7 bases and the V segment lost 3 bases, leaving 5 bases of the junction unmatched. The CDR3 is CAWSDRGDQPQHF. The DNA of the CDR3 is TGTGCCTGGAGCGACAGGGGAGACCAGCCCCAGCATTTT.

The chain is built from TRBV6-5 and TRBJ2-7; D may be TRBD1 (5 bases). V was clipped by 5 bases and J by 4 bases, with 15 bases between them. Germline V gene data show CDR1 as MNHEY and CDR2 as SVGAGI. This CDR3 has 14 residues. CDR3 amino acids: CASSPLNRLYEQYF. The CDR3 DNA reads TGTGCCAGCAGTCCTCTTAACAGGCTATACGAGCAGTACTTC.

This sequence joins TRBV2 and TRBJ2-3; the D gene is possibly TRBD2 (6 bases). Germline V gene lookup returns CDR1 SNHLY and CDR2 FYNNEI. The V end was cut by 1 base, the J end by 1 base, with 9 bases between. This CDR3 has 15 amino acids. Here the CDR3 reads CASSEGGEGTDTQYF. CDR3 coding DNA: TGTGCCAGCAGTGAAGGCGGGGAGGGCACAGATACGCAGTATTTT.

This clone was counted a single time. The rearrangement uses TRBV24-1 and TRBJ2-3; 9 nucleotides align to TRBD1. Germline lookup yields CDR1 KGHDR and CDR2 SFDVKD. V gave up 4 bases and J gave up 3 bases; unmatched junction bases: 7. This CDR3 has 16 amino acids. CDR3 sequence: CATSEGQGLGTDTQYF. CDR3 DNA: TGTGCCACCAGTGAGGGACAGGGTCTAGGTACAGATACGCAGTATTTT.

The chain is built from TRBV28 and TRBJ2-2; 14 positions agree with TRBD2. The germline CDR1 and CDR2 sequences are MDHEN and SYDVKM. V lost 5 bases and J lost 6; bases outside the gene matches: 2. The CDR3 covers 15 residues. The CDR3: CASSMTSGGAGELFF. The CDR3 DNA reads TGTGCCAGCAGTATGACTAGCGGGGGGGCCGGGGAGCTGTTTTTT.

V and J are TRBV19 and TRBJ2-1; D remains ambiguous. The ends were cut back, 0 bases at V and 7 bases at J, with 1 base in the middle. Germline V gives CDR1 LNHDA, CDR2 SQIVND (reference sequence). The length of the CDR3 is 11 residues. CDR3 protein: CASSIENEQFF. CDR3 nucleotide sequence: TGTGCCAGTAGTATAGAAAATGAGCAGTTCTTC.

The chain uses TRBV28 and TRBJ1-1; D possibly corresponds to TRBD1 (5 bases). CDR3 length: 15 amino acids. V lost 5 bases and J 1 base, leaving 14 bases between the germline ends. Germline V gives CDR1 MDHEN, CDR2 SYDVKM. The CDR3 sequence is CASSIRGGGNTEAFF. In DNA, the CDR3 is TGTGCCAGCAGTATTAGGGGTGGGGGGAACACTGAAGCTTTCTTT.

In this sample, this clone turned up once. V gene TRBV14 combines with J gene TRBJ2-7; 10 bases line up with TRBD1. Trimming removed 5 bases from V and 7 bases from J; junction bases left unmatched: 14. CDR3 length equals 16 residues. Germline CDR1 reads SGHDN; CDR2 reads FVKESK. This CDR3 reads CASSNRDRGKWGEQYF. In DNA, the CDR3 is TGTGCCAGCAGCAACCGGGACAGGGGCAAATGGGGGGAGCAGTACTTC.

This clone was detected only a few times. The chain recombines TRBV6-5 with TRBJ1-5, with 9 bases fitting TRBD1. The CDR3 is made up of 15 amino acids. The trim removed 7 bases at V and 7 bases at J, leaving 11 bases unmatched. CDR1 is MNHEY and CDR2 is SVGAGI in the germline V gene. The CDR3 reads CASTREQGAGQPQHF. CDR3 coding DNA: TGTGCCAGCACCCGCGAACAGGGGGCCGGACAGCCCCAGCATTTT.

The chain uses TRBV6-5 and TRBJ2-5; D remains ambiguous. Germline CDR1 MNHEY, CDR2 SVGAGI. V gave up 4 bases and J gave up 0 bases, with 6 bases separating them. The CDR3 is made up of 13 amino acids. The DNA of the CDR3 is TGTGCCAGCAGTTGGCAGGACCAAGAGACCCAGTACTTC. This translates into CASSWQDQETQYF.

The chain joins TRBV5-1 to TRBJ2-7, with 11 bases that match TRBD1. V shed 5 bases, J shed 3 bases, and the junction held 10 bases outside the gene matches. This CDR3 region has 16 residues. Germline V CDR1 and CDR2: SGHRS, YFSETQ. CDR3 residues: CASSPAPGQGGYEQYF. The CDR3, as DNA: TGCGCCAGCAGTCCTGCTCCGGGACAGGGGGGCTACGAGCAGTACTTC.

J is TRBJ1-5 and V is TRBV5-1, with 7 nucleotides matching TRBD1. The CDR3 contains 14 residues. CDR1 and CDR2 from the germline V gene are SGHRS and YFSETQ. The trim removed 4 bases at V and 2 bases at J, leaving 3 bases unmatched. CDR3 residues: CASSPTGGNQPQHF. In DNA form, the CDR3 reads TGCGCCAGCAGCCCTACAGGGGGCAATCAGCCCCAGCATTTT.

The genes are TRBV28 and TRBJ1-5, with unresolved D. The V end was cut by 8 bases, the J end by 2 bases, with 16 bases between. CDR1 and CDR2 (germline): MDHEN, SYDVKM. This CDR3 comprises 15 residues. The CDR3 spells CASPSRGVGNQPQHF. The CDR3 region has the DNA TGTGCCAGCCCCTCGCGGGGTGTGGGCAATCAGCCCCAGCATTTT.

The rearrangement links TRBV7-8 to TRBJ2-3, with 7 bases fitting TRBD1. J gave up 0 bases and V 5 bases, and 5 bases lay outside the gene matches. Germline-derived CDR1 and CDR2 are SGHVS and FQNEAQ. The CDR3 contains 15 residues. The chain's CDR3 is CASSADRVSTDTQYF. For the CDR3, the DNA is TGTGCCAGCAGCGCAGACAGGGTTAGCACAGATACGCAGTATTTT.